This TCR beta chain comes out of a study of T-cell memory formation after mild COVID-19. TCRdb analysed the 5' RACE reads with MiXCR anew, one entry per CDR3 protein. The data contain fewer than 300,000 distinct CDR3 sequences, approximately 19% of them singletons. The germline V gene has CDR1 SGHAT and CDR2 FQNNGV. Trimming removed 5 bases at V and 4 bases at J, with 8 bases between. The CDR3 length is 13 residues. This chain uses TRBV11-2 with TRBJ2-2; D gene ambiguous. The sample taken for sequencing was PBMCs or a T cell subset sorted from them (not recorded which). This clonotype was obtained from a man younger than 35 who had mild COVID-19 (a few samples of this study predate the infection). Cell type and time point are not known. DNA for the CDR3: TGTGCCAGCAGCCTGGACCTCACCGGGGAGCTGTTTTTT. This codes for CASSLDLTGELFF. Combining the CDR3 with reference TRBV11-2 and TRBJ2-2 gives the whole variable domain EAGVAQSPRYKIIEKRQSVAFWCNPISGHATLYWYQQILGQGPKLLIQFQNNGVVDDSQLPKDRFSAERLKGVDSTLKIQPAKLEDSAVYLCASSLDLTGELFFGEGSRLTVL.